The sequence of this TCR beta chain was determined in a study of naive and memory T cell subsets. Study conclusions and caveats: TCR transcript changes with activation or differentiation may affect this RNA method.

The V and J ends lost 3 bases and 3 bases respectively, with 11 bases between them. Germline loops: CDR1 LNHNV, CDR2 YYDKDF (reference sequence). This CDR3 is 15 amino acids long. Amplification of ligated cDNA took four PCR rounds with SP2 and nested alpha and beta constant primers. Reverse transcription of blood and skin TCR RNA was primed at alpha and beta constant regions. One entry per CDR3 protein, called by TCRdb with MiXCR from the 5' RACE reads. The sample includes 55,000 to 70,000 distinct CDR3 sequences, 7% to 8.5% seen only once; the top ten take 8.5% to 10%. In its sample, this clonotype was seen many times. What it binds is not known. An oligonucleotide containing a UMI was ligated to the 3' end of TCR cDNA. Cells were not sorted; total RNA input targeted roughly 1 to 1000 ng.

This chain links TRBV15 with TRBJ2-2; D is perhaps TRBD2 (6 bases). The receptor comes from a male donor in good health. The CDR3 region is CATSRKDYHTGELFF. CDR3 DNA sequence: TGTGCCACCAGCAGGAAGGACTACCACACCGGGGAGCTGTTTTTT.